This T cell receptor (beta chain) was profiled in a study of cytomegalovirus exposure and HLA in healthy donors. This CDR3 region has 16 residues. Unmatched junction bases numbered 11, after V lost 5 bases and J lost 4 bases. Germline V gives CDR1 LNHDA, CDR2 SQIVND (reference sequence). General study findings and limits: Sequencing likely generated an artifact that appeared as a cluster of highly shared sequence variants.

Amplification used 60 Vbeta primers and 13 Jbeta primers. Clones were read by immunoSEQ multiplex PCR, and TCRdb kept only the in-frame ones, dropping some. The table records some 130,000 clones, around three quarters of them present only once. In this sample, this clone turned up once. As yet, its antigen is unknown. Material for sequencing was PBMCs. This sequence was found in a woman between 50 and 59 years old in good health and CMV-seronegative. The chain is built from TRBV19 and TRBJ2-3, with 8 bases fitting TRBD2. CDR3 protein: CASSERLAGFADTQYF. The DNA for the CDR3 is TGTGCCAGTAGTGAACGTTTAGCGGGATTTGCAGATACGCAGTATTTT.